Included here is one T cell receptor (beta chain) sequence, with context. Here immunoSEQ multiplex PCR was the method, and the copy in TCRdb shows in-frame clones only, minus some. This sample has 55,000 to 85,000 clones, with 90% found just once. Trimming left V 5 bases short and J 1 base short, with 15 bases between. From germline, CDR1 is LNHDA and CDR2 SQIVND (reference sequence). CDR3 size: 16 residues. The entry originates in a study of cytotoxic CD8 clonotypes in ibrutinib-treated CLL. The sequence came from a human donor with chronic lymphocytic leukemia. The sequencing here drew on PBMCs, taken after 12 months of ibrutinib treatment. The chain combines TRBV19 with TRBJ1-3; a possible D gene is TRBD1 (6 bases). The CDR3 sequence: CASSSRGGPSGNTIYF. The CDR3 DNA reads TGTGCCAGTAGTTCCCGTGGGGGGCCGTCTGGAAACACCATATATTTT.